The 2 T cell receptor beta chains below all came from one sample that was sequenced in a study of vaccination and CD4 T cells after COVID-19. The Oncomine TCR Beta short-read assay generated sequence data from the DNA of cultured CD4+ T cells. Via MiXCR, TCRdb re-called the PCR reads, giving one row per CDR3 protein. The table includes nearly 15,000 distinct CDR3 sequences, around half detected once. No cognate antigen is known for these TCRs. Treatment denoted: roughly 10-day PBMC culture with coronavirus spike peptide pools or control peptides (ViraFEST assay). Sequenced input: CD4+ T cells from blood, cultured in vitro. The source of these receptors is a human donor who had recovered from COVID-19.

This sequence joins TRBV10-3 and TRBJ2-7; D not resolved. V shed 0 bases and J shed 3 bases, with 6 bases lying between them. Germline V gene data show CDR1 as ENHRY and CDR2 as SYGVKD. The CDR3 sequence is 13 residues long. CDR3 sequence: CAISESWGYEQYF. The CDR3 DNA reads TGTGCCATCAGTGAGTCTTGGGGCTACGAGCAGTACTTC.

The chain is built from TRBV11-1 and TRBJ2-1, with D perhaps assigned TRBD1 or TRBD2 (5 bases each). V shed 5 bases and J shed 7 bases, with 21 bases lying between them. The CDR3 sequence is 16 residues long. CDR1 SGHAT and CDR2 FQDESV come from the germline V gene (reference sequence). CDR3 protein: CASSPTVDLAGNEQFF. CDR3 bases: TGTGCCAGCAGCCCTACGGTAGACCTAGCAGGGAATGAGCAGTTCTTC.